The 7 T cell receptor beta chains below come from one sample, sequenced in a study of response to subunit inactivated influenza vaccine. TCRdb redid the calling of the RT-PCR reads with MiXCR, one entry per CDR3 protein. The profile shows 550,000 to 600,000 distinct CDR3 sequences, 12% of them singletons. Source: PBMCs from blood, taken on the day of vaccination. These receptors all come from a man between 45 and 60 years old who received an inactivated influenza vaccine.

The CDR3 is CSVEGQRKNSGTAQYF. As DNA, the CDR3 is TGCAGCGTTGAAGGCCAAAGAAAAAATTCCGGGACCGCGCAGTATTTT. This chain links TRBV29-1 with TRBJ2-3; either TRBD1 or TRBD2 may fit D (5 bases each). The CDR3 extends over 16 amino acids. V gave up 1 base and J gave up 10 bases, with 24 bases separating them. Germline V lookup: CDR1 SQVTM, CDR2 ANQGSEA.

This clonotype was counted many times. The J gene is TRBJ2-7, the V gene TRBV4-2; no firm D call. The length of the CDR3 is 13 residues. Germline V gene lookup returns CDR1 LGHNA and CDR2 YNFKEQ. V was pared by 0 bases and J by 8 bases, with 11 bases between. The CDR3 loop is CASSQESLLKQYF. The CDR3 DNA is TGTGCCAGCAGCCAAGAGTCATTATTGAAGCAGTACTTC.

This clonotype was picked up many times. The rearrangement links TRBV5-1 to TRBJ2-1; the match to TRBD1 covers 8 bases. This CDR3 has 16 residues. Germline CDR1 SGHRS, CDR2 YFSETQ. Trimming cost V 0 bases and J 6 bases; bases outside gene matches: 8. The CDR3 DNA reads TGCGCCAGCAGCTTGGACCCCGGGACAGGCGGCAATGAGCAGTTCTTC. Encoded protein: CASSLDPGTGGNEQFF.

This clonotype was seen only a few times. The chain employs TRBV27 and TRBJ2-6; 8 positions match TRBD1. From germline, CDR1 is MNHEY and CDR2 SMNVEV (reference sequence). Losses at the gene ends were 6 bases for V and 0 bases for J; bases not matched to a gene: 4. The CDR3 length is 16 residues. The CDR3 is CASRGDRSSGANVLTF. CDR3 coding DNA: TGTGCCAGCAGGGGGGACAGGAGCTCTGGGGCCAACGTCCTGACTTTC.

Many counts were recorded for this clonotype. The chain combines TRBV6-1 with TRBJ2-7, with unresolved D. V was trimmed by 7 bases and J by 3 bases, leaving 16 bases between them. The CDR3 has 14 residues. CDR1 is MNHNS and CDR2 is SASEGT in the germline V gene. The CDR3 nucleotides are TGTGCCAGCACCCGGGCCGTCCATGGCTACGAGCAGTACTTC. Translation: CASTRAVHGYEQYF.

At least ten counts were recorded for this clonotype. The V gene is TRBV7-6, the J gene TRBJ1-3; D is ambiguous. V was cut by 1 base and J by 5 bases, with 6 bases left in between. CDR3 length equals 13 residues. The germline gives CDR1 SGHVS, CDR2 FNYEAQ. Written as DNA, the CDR3 is TGTGCCAGCAGCTTAGGGGAAAGAAACACCATATATTTT. Protein: CASSLGERNTIYF.

This clonotype was counted only a few times. The chain employs TRBV29-1 and TRBJ2-1; 10 bases line up with TRBD2. Germline CDR1 SQVTM, CDR2 ANQGSEA. Unmatched junction bases numbered 4, after V lost 4 bases and J lost 7 bases. The CDR3 length is 13 residues. The CDR3: CSVGAGGSNEQFF. The DNA for the CDR3 is TGCAGCGTTGGAGCGGGGGGGTCGAATGAGCAGTTCTTC.